This is a list of T cell receptor beta chains from one sample in a study of preoperative IRX-2 immunotherapy in early breast cancer. Method: immunoSEQ multiplex PCR; TCRdb's copy keeps in-frame clones and lacks some. The sample has approximately 26,000 clones; approximately 80% are singletons. Here the sequenced sample was lymph node tissue, taken before IRX-2 immunotherapy. The origin of the receptors is a human donor with breast cancer. Each CDR3 is given with its conserved first and last residue. A D gene is named only where the DNA matches it firmly. Expanded clones are given a class, and other clones once, few, many or no size at all.

v_call,d_call,j_call,clone_size,cdr3_aa,cdr3_nt
TRBV11-3,TRBD1,TRBJ1-2,NA,CASSLEGQGVGNYGYTF,TGTGCCAGCAGCTTAGAGGGACAGGGAGTGGGGAACTATGGCTACACCTTC
TRBV18,NA,TRBJ2-5,NA,CASSPPRDFFKETQYF,TGTGCCAGCTCACCACCCCGGGACTTTTTTAAAGAGACCCAGTACTTC
TRBV11-3,NA,TRBJ2-7,NA,CASSQRGGGGLHYEQYF,TGTGCCAGCAGTCAACGCGGTGGAGGGGGGCTACATTACGAGCAGTACTTC
TRBV11-3,NA,TRBJ2-5,NA,CASSLQGGLSETQYF,TGTGCCAGCAGCTTGCAGGGTGGGCTTTCAGAGACCCAGTACTTC
TRBV18,NA,TRBJ1-3,once,CASSPPSFSGNTIYF,TGTGCCAGCTCACCACCTTCTTTCTCTGGAAACACCATATATTTT
TRBV11-3,NA,TRBJ2-3,NA,CASSSRGAGRRADTQYF,TGTGCCAGCAGCTCCCGTGGGGCAGGGAGGCGTGCAGATACGCAGTATTTT
TRBV5-1,NA,TRBJ1-1,NA,CASSFQGGNTEAFF,TGCGCCAGCAGCTTTCAGGGCGGGAACACTGAAGCTTTCTTT
TRBV30,TRBD1,TRBJ2-7,NA,CAWGTGIMGYEQYF,TGTGCCTGGGGGACAGGCATAATGGGTTACGAGCAGTACTTC
TRBV10-2,NA,TRBJ1-2,NA,CASSESWSFYGYTF,TGCGCCAGTAGTGAGTCGTGGAGCTTCTATGGCTACACCTTC
TRBV19,NA,TRBJ2-7,once,CASSRTGFHEQYF,TGTGCCAGTAGCCGCACAGGGTTTCACGAGCAGTACTTC
TRBV6-7,TRBD1,TRBJ1-1,NA,CASSGGLRGTEAFF,TGTGCCAGCAGTGGGGGACTCAGGGGGACTGAAGCTTTCTTT
TRBV6-8,NA,TRBJ1-2,NA,CASSYSQGNNYGYTF,TGTGCCAGCAGTTACTCCCAGGGGAATAACTATGGCTACACCTTC
TRBV19,TRBD1,TRBJ2-3,NA,CASNAQGAKYGDTQYF,TGTGCCAGTAATGCACAGGGGGCCAAGTACGGGGATACGCAGTATTTT
TRBV6-4,TRBD1,TRBJ1-5,NA,CAISAGTGGYQPQHF,TGTGCCATCAGTGCAGGGACAGGGGGTTATCAGCCCCAGCATTTT
TRBV11-3,TRBD2,TRBJ2-7,few,CASSHSLMGGNVYEQYF,TGTGCCAGCAGCCACAGCTTAATGGGGGGGAATGTCTACGAGCAGTACTTC
TRBV28,NA,TRBJ1-3,once,CASSLEVSGNTIYF,TGTGCCAGCAGTTTAGAGGTCTCTGGAAACACCATATATTTT
TRBV11-3,NA,TRBJ2-5,NA,CASSHRDNLLQKYF,TGTGCCAGCAGCCACCGGGACAACCTACTCCAGAAGTACTTC
TRBV7-8,NA,TRBJ2-5,NA,CASSPGQQETQYF,TGTGCCAGCAGCCCCGGACAACAAGAGACCCAGTACTTC
TRBV19,NA,TRBJ1-4,NA,CASSSRTGNEKLFF,TGTGCCAGTAGTAGCCGGACCGGTAATGAAAAACTGTTTTTT
TRBV11-3,NA,TRBJ2-7,NA,CASSLVGRANEQYF,TGTGCCAGCAGCTTGGTGGGCAGGGCGAACGAGCAGTACTTC
TRBV6-8,TRBD2,TRBJ2-3,NA,CASRHRGDRTDTQYF,TGTGCCAGCAGACACCGGGGGGACCGCACAGATACGCAGTATTTT
TRBV14,NA,TRBJ1-6,few,CASSRRTSSPLHF,TGTGCCAGCAGCCGGCGTACGTCGTCACCCCTCCACTTT
TRBV19,NA,TRBJ1-6,once,CVSSETLSSYNSPLHF,TGTGTCAGTAGTGAGACACTAAGCTCCTATAATTCACCCCTCCACTTT
TRBV19,NA,TRBJ1-2,NA,CASSIQAGPYGYTF,TGTGCCAGTAGTATACAAGCAGGGCCCTATGGCTACACCTTC
TRBV10-2,TRBD1,TRBJ2-2,NA,CASSPTGGNTGELFF,TGCGCCAGCTCCCCGACAGGGGGGAACACCGGGGAGCTGTTTTTT
TRBV19,TRBD1,TRBJ1-1,few,CASRTQGQRNTEAFF,TGTGCCAGTAGAACACAGGGACAGAGAAACACTGAAGCTTTCTTT
TRBV19,NA,TRBJ1-2,once,CASSLTPGQDSGYTF,TGTGCCAGTAGCTTGACACCGGGACAAGACTCTGGCTACACCTTC
TRBV7-8,NA,TRBJ2-7,NA,CASSLDVPREQYF,TGTGCCAGCAGCTTAGATGTACCCCGCGAGCAGTACTTC
TRBV11-3,NA,TRBJ2-2,NA,CASSLETSSTGELFF,TGTGCCAGCAGCTTAGAAACTAGTTCGACTGGGGAGCTGTTTTTT
TRBV6-4,TRBD2,TRBJ2-1,NA,CAISESSSGGRSYNEQFF,TGTGCCATCAGTGAGTCCTCTAGCGGGGGAAGATCCTACAATGAGCAGTTCTTC
TRBV6-8,NA,TRBJ1-1,NA,CAINPSAPNEYKTEAFF,TGTGCCATCAATCCGTCGGCCCCCAACGAATATAAAACTGAAGCTTTCTTT
TRBV11-3,NA,TRBJ2-1,NA,CASSFLAGGGYNEQFF,TGTGCCAGCAGCTTCCTCGCCGGGGGTGGTTACAATGAGCAGTTCTTC
TRBV30,NA,TRBJ1-5,NA,CAWTRGGAYSNQPQHF,TGTGCCTGGACTCGTGGGGGGGCTTATAGCAATCAGCCCCAGCATTTT
TRBV7-1,TRBD1,TRBJ2-3,once,CASSPTLPGQGVTDTQYF,TGTGCCAGCAGCCCAACATTGCCGGGACAGGGGGTCACAGATACGCAGTATTTT
TRBV11-3,TRBD1,TRBJ2-3,few,CASSFFGTGMVDTQYF,TGTGCCAGCAGCTTCTTCGGGACAGGGATGGTAGATACGCAGTATTTT
TRBV28,NA,TRBJ1-3,NA,CASSFYTGATGNTIYF,TGTGCCAGCAGTTTTTATACGGGAGCGACTGGAAACACCATATATTTT
TRBV11-3,TRBD2,TRBJ2-2,NA,CASSLVSTSGTGELFF,TGTGCCAGCAGCTTAGTATCGACTAGCGGTACCGGGGAGCTGTTTTTT
TRBV28,NA,TRBJ1-2,NA,CASSLFLNNYGYTF,TGTGCCAGCAGTTTATTCCTAAATAACTATGGCTACACCTTC
TRBV5-1,TRBD1,TRBJ2-6,NA,CASSLGTGGPLSGANVLTF,TGCGCCAGCAGCTTGGGGACAGGGGGACCTCTCTCTGGGGCCAACGTCCTGACTTTC
TRBV4-1,NA,TRBJ2-2,NA,CASSQEWLVNGPGELFF,TGCGCCAGCAGCCAAGAATGGTTGGTGAATGGGCCCGGGGAGCTGTTTTTT
TRBV9,NA,TRBJ1-2,NA,CASSEGTVKYGYTF,TGTGCCAGCAGTGAGGGGACCGTTAAATATGGCTACACCTTC
TRBV19,NA,TRBJ1-4,NA,CASIAGVATNEKLFF,TGTGCCAGTATCGCCGGGGTTGCAACTAATGAAAAACTGTTTTTT
TRBV11-1,NA,TRBJ2-5,NA,CASSIRGGQETQYF,TGTGCCAGCAGCATTCGTGGCGGACAAGAGACCCAGTACTTC
TRBV29-1,TRBD1,TRBJ2-6,NA,CSVEGTGVSGANVLTF,TGCAGCGTTGAGGGGACAGGGGTTTCTGGGGCCAACGTCCTGACTTTC
TRBV6-8,NA,TRBJ2-7,NA,CASSYLQGVEQYF,TGTGCCAGCAGTTACCTACAGGGTGTTGAGCAGTACTTC
TRBV5-1,TRBD2,TRBJ2-1,once,CASSLGSGGSNEQFF,TGCGCCAGCAGCTTGGGTAGCGGGGGGTCAAATGAGCAGTTCTTC
TRBV6-8,NA,TRBJ1-5,NA,CATSLRTDSNQPQHF,TGTGCCACCTCTCTCCGGACAGATAGCAATCAGCCCCAGCATTTT
TRBV11-3,NA,TRBJ1-3,NA,CASSPQTVSGNTIYF,TGTGCCAGCAGCCCACAAACTGTGTCTGGAAACACCATATATTTT
TRBV7-1,NA,TRBJ1-6,NA,CASSSGAVPNSPLHF,TGTGCCAGCAGCTCCGGCGCCGTCCCCAATTCACCCCTCCACTTT